The sequence of this T cell receptor (beta chain) was determined in a study of blood T cell repertoires in COVID-19. Seattle cases were enrolled at active infection and followed longitudinally. Data came from immunoSEQ multiplex PCR; TCRdb stores just in-frame clones and leaves some out. The table records a few hundred thousand clones, more than 65% of them present only once. This CDR3 is 19 amino acids long. Losses at the gene ends were 10 bases for V and 0 bases for J; bases not matched to a gene: 21. Germline loops: CDR1 LNHDA, CDR2 SQIVND (reference sequence). In its sample, this clone was seen once.

This receptor was obtained from a person in their 70s with COVID-19, enrolled during active disease. The sample was peripheral blood. J is TRBJ2-1 and V is TRBV19; 7 bases are shared with TRBD2. CDR3: CATPRLAEVPKSSYNEQFF. CDR3 DNA: TGTGCCACCCCAAGGCTAGCGGAAGTCCCAAAGAGCTCCTACAATGAGCAGTTCTTC.